A few counts support the clone carrying this T cell receptor beta chain. This sample is part of a study of blood T cell repertoires in COVID-19. Study in general: Nucleic acid was either cDNA or gDNA, and it came from T cells, B-cell-depleted T cells, or PBMCs.

In germline, CDR1 is SGHDT, CDR2 YYEEEE. The CDR3 has 12 residues. V was trimmed by 0 bases and J by 6 bases, leaving 6 bases between them. Only in-frame clones appear in the TCRdb table, and some are missing; sequencing was by immunoSEQ multiplex PCR. The table lists 150,000 or so clones, 70% to 80% of them singletons. Sequencing was done on a sample of peripheral blood. This TCR came from a woman in her 50s with active or convalescent COVID-19. This chain uses TRBV5-6 with TRBJ1-2; D call uncertain. The CDR3 sequence: CASSLGRDGYTF. The CDR3 bases are TGTGCCAGCAGCTTGGGGCGGGATGGCTACACCTTC.